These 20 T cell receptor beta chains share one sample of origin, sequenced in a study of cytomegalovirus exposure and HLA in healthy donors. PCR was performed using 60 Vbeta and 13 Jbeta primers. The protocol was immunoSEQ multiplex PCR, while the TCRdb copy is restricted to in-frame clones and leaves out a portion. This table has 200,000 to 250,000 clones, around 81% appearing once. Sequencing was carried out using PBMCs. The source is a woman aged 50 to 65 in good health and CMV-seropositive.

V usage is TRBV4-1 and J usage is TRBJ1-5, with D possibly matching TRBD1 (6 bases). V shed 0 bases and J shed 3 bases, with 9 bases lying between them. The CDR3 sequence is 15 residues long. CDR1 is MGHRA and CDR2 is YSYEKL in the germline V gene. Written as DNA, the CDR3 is TGCGCCAGCAGCCAAGAAGGACAGCTCAATCAGCCCCAGCATTTT. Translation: CASSQEGQLNQPQHF.

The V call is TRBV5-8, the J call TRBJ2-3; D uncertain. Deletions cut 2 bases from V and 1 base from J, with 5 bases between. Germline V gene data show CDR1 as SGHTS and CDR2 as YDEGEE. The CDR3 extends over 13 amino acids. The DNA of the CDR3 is TGTGCCAGCAGCTTTGGGCGCACAGATACGCAGTATTTT. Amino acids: CASSFGRTDTQYF.

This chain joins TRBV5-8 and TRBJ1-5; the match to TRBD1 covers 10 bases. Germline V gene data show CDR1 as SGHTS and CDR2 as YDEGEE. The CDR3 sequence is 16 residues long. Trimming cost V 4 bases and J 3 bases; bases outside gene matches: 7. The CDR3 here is CASSHRQGAFNQPQHF. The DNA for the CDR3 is TGTGCCAGCAGCCATAGACAGGGGGCCTTCAATCAGCCCCAGCATTTT.

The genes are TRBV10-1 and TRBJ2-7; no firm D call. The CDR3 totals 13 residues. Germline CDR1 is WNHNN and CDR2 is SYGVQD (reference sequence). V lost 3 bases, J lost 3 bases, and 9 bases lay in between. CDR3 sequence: CASSDGSDYEQYF. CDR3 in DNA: TGCGCCAGCAGTGACGGCAGCGACTACGAGCAGTACTTC.

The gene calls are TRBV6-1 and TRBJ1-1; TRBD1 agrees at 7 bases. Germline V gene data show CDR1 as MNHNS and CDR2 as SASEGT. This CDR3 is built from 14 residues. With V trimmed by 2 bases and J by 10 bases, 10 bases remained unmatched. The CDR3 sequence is CASSERRQGSGAFF. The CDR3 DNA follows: TGTGCCAGCAGTGAAAGAAGACAGGGAAGTGGAGCTTTCTTT.

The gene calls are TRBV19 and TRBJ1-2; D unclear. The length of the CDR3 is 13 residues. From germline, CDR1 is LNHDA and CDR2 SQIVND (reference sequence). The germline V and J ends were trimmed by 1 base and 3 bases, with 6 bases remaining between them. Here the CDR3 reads CASSIGEHYGYTF. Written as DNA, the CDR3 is TGTGCCAGTAGTATAGGGGAGCACTATGGCTACACCTTC.

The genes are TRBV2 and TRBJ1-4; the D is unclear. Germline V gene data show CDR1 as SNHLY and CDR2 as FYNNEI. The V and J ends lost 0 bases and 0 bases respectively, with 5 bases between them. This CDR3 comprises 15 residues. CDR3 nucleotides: TGTGCCAGCAGTGAAGCCCTTGCAACTAATGAAAAACTGTTTTTT. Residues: CASSEALATNEKLFF.

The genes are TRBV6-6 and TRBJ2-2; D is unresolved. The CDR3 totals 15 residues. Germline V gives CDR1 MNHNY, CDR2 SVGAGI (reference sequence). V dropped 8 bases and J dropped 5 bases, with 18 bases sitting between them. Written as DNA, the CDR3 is TGTGCCAGCCAGCAGGCCGCGCATCCTACCGGGGAGCTGTTTTTT. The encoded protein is CASQQAAHPTGELFF.

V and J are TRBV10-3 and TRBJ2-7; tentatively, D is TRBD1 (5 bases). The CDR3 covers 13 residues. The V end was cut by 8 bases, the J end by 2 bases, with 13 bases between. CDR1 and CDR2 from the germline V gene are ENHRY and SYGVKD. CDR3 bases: TGTGCCATCCAAGGCAGACAGACCTACGAGCAGTACTTC. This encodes CAIQGRQTYEQYF.

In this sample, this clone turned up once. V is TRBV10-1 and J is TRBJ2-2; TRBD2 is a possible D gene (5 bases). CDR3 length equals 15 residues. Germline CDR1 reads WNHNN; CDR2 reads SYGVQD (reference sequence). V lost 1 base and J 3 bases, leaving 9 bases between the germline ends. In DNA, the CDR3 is TGCGCCAGCAGTGAGTTCCCGGGATACACCGGGGAGCTGTTTTTT. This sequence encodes CASSEFPGYTGELFF.

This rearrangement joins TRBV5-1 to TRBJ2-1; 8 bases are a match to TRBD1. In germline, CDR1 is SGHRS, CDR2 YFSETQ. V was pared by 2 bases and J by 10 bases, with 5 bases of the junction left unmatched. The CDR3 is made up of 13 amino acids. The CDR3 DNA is TGCGCCAGCAGCTTCCAGGGGGCTCCGGAGCAGTTCTTC. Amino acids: CASSFQGAPEQFF.

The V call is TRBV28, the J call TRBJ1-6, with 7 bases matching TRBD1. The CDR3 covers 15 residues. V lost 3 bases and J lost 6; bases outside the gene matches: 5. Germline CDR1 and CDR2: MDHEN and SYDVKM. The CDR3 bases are TGTGCCAGCAGTTTTGGGGGACAGCCTAATTCACCCCTCCACTTT. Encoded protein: CASSFGGQPNSPLHF.

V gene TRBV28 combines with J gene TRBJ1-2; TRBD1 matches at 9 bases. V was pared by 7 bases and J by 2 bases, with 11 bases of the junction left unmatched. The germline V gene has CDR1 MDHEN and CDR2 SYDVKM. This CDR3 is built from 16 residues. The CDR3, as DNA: TGTGCCAGCACCACCCCGGGGGGACAGGGAAACTATGGCTACACCTTC. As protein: CASTTPGGQGNYGYTF.

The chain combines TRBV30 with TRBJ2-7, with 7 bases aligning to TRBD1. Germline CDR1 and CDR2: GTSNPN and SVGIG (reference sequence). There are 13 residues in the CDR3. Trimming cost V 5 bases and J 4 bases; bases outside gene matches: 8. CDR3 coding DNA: TGTGCCTGGGGGTGGGGGACAGCATACGAGCAGTACTTC. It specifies CAWGWGTAYEQYF.

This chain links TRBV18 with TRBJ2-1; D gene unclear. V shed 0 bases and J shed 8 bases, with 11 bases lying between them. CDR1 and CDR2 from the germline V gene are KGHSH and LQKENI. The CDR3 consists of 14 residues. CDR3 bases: TGTGCCAGCTCACCACCGTCCTTCCGCGATGAGCAGTTCTTC. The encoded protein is CASSPPSFRDEQFF.

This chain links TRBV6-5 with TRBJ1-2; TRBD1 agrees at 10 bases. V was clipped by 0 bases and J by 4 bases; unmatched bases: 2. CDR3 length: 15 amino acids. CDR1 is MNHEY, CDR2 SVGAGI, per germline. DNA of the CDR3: TGTGCCAGCAGTTACTCCGGGACAGGGGCCTATGGCTACACCTTC. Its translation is CASSYSGTGAYGYTF.

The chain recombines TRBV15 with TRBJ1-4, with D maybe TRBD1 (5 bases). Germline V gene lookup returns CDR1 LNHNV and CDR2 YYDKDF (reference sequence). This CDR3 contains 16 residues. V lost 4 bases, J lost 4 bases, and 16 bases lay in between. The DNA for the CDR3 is TGTGCCACCAGCATTACTCCGGGGGGGTATAATGAAAAACTGTTTTTT. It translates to CATSITPGGYNEKLFF.

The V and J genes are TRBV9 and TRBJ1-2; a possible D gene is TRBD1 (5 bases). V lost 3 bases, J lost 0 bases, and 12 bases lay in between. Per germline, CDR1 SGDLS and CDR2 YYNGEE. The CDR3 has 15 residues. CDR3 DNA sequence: TGTGCCAGCAGCGGATACAGGAAGGCTAACTATGGCTACACCTTC. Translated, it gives CASSGYRKANYGYTF.

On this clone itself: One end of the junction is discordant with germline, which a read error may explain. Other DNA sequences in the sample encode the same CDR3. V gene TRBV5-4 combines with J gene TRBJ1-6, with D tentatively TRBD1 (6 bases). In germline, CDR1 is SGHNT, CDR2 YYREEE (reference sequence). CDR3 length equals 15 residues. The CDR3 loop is CASSLQGRGNSPLHF. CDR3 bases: TGTGCCAGCAGCTTGCAGGGCAGGGGTAATTCTCCCCTCCACTTT.

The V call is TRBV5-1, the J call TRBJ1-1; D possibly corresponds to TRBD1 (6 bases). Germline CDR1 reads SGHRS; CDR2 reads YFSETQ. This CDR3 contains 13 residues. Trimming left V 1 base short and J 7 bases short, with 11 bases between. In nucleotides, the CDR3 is TGCGCCAGCAGCTTGTCCTTCAGGGGTGAAGCTTTCTTT. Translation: CASSLSFRGEAFF.